This T cell receptor beta chain originates from a study of blood T cell repertoires in COVID-19. Study overall: Whether acute or convalescent, the COVID-19 samples came from the United States, Italy and Spain.

Profiled with immunoSEQ multiplex PCR; TCRdb holds only in-frame clones, not every one. There are roughly 220,000 clones in the sample; almost 90% occur only once, and roughly 14% lies in the top ten. In germline, CDR1 is MNHEY, CDR2 SMNVEV (reference sequence). With V trimmed by 11 bases and J by 4 bases, 6 bases remained unmatched. The CDR3 has 13 amino acids. This chain joins TRBV27 and TRBJ2-2; 8 bases are shared with TRBD2. Source material: PBMCs or T cells enriched from blood (not recorded which). The source is a woman aged 45-65 years with acute COVID-19. In nucleotides, the CDR3 is TGTGCCGTCGGGGGGGTAGGCACCGGGGAGCTGTTTTTT. Protein product: CAVGGVGTGELFF.